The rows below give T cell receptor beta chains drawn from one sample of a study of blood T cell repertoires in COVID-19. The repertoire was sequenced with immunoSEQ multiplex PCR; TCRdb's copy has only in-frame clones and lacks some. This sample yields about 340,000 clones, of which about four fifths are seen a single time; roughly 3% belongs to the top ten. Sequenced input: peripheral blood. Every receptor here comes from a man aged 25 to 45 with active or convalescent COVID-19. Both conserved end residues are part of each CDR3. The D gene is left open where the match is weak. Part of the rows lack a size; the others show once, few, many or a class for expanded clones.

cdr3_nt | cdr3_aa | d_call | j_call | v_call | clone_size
TGTGCCAGCAGCCTCGGGACAGGCCTCTACGAGCAGTACTTC | CASSLGTGLYEQYF | TRBD1 | TRBJ2-7 | TRBV14 | few
TGTGCTAGTGGAACCACCGGGACTAGCGGTAGGAGGTCGGAGACCCAGTACTTC | CASGTTGTSGRRSETQYF | TRBD2 | TRBJ2-5 | TRBV12-5 | .
TGTGCCAGCAGCTCGGGGGTGACCTACAATGAGCAGTTCTTC | CASSSGVTYNEQFF | . | TRBJ2-1 | TRBV5-6 | .
TGTGCTAGTGGTTTCGGGCGCGGGGGGGTGTTTGTCAAAAACATTCAGTACTTC | CASGFGRGGVFVKNIQYF | TRBD2 | TRBJ2-4 | TRBV12-5 | few
TGTGCCAGCAGTGAACCCGGCACTGAAGCTTTCTTT | CASSEPGTEAFF | . | TRBJ1-1 | TRBV2 | .
TGTGCCAGCAGTTTCGGCACAGGGGGACAGTCACCCCTCCACTTT | CASSFGTGGQSPLHF | TRBD1 | TRBJ1-6 | TRBV27 | .
TGTGCCAGCAGCTGGGGGGAAAAGGGCCAAGAGACCCAGTACTTC | CASSWGEKGQETQYF | . | TRBJ2-5 | TRBV11-3 | once
TGTGCCAGTAGCACCCGGTGGGAGGTCATTGCTCTAGGCAATCAGCCCCAGCATTTT | CASSTRWEVIALGNQPQHF | . | TRBJ1-5 | TRBV19 | .
TGTGCCAGCAGCTCGGCCAGCGGGCGGGAGACCCAGTACTTC | CASSSASGRETQYF | . | TRBJ2-5 | TRBV7-2 | .
TGTGCCAGCAGCTCCGCCGGACAGTCCCACAATACGCAGTATTTT | CASSSAGQSHNTQYF | . | TRBJ2-3 | TRBV7-9 | .
TGTGCCAGCAGTCCTCGACGAGGGAAAGGCTACACCTTC | CASSPRRGKGYTF | . | TRBJ1-2 | TRBV27 | .
TGTGCCAGAAGAGGGGGCCCCAGGGTAATGAGCAATCAGCCCCAGCATTTT | CARRGGPRVMSNQPQHF | TRBD1 | TRBJ1-5 | TRBV14 | .
TGCGCCAGCAGCACAGACACCTCCATGACGGAAGGCTATGGCTACACCTTC | CASSTDTSMTEGYGYTF | . | TRBJ1-2 | TRBV5-1 | .
TGCGCCAGCAGCCCCCGGGCGGCCGGGACAGGAGATGGCTACACCTTC | CASSPRAAGTGDGYTF | TRBD1 | TRBJ1-2 | TRBV4-1 | .
TGTGCCAGCAGCCCAAACACCGGGACAGGGGCCACAGATACGCAGTATTTT | CASSPNTGTGATDTQYF | TRBD1 | TRBJ2-3 | TRBV3-1/TRBV3-2 | once
TGCGCCAGCAGCCAAGATAGCGGGAATTCCTACAATGAGCAGTTCTTC | CASSQDSGNSYNEQFF | TRBD2 | TRBJ2-1 | TRBV4-3 | .
TGTGCCTGGGCCGTAGGGACTAGCGGGACTGGGGAGCTGTTTTTT | CAWAVGTSGTGELFF | TRBD2 | TRBJ2-2 | TRBV30 | .
TGTGCCAGCAGTTCGGCCTCAGGGGGCGGAACTGAAGCTTTCTTT | CASSSASGGGTEAFF | TRBD1 | TRBJ1-1 | TRBV28 | .
TGTGCCACCCGCGTACAGGGACAGAGCTCTGGAAACACCATATATTTT | CATRVQGQSSGNTIYF | TRBD1 | TRBJ1-3 | TRBV7-9 | .
TGTGCCAGCGAGGCGGGTCGGGAAGCAGATACGCAGTATTTT | CASEAGREADTQYF | . | TRBJ2-3 | TRBV6-5 | .